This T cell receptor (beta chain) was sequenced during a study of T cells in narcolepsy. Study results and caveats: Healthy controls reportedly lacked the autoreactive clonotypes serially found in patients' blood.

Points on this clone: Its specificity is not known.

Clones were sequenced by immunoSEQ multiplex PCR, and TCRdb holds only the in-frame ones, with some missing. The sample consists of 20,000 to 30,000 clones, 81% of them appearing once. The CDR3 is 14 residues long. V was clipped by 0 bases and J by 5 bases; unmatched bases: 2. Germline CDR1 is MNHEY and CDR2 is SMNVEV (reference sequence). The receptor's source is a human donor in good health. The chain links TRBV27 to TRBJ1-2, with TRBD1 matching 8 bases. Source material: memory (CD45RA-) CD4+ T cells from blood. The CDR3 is CASSLSGQGYGYTF. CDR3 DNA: TGTGCCAGCAGTTTATCAGGACAGGGATATGGCTACACCTTC.